This paragraph reports one TCR beta chain. Its antigen is unknown. No base qualities exist here, and no much larger clone lies one base off it. Collaborating institutions collected whole blood in K2EDTA tubes following their own protocols. For TCRbeta analysis, collaborators shipped samples as frozen whole blood, isolated PBMCs, or DNA extracted from either of those sample types. The immunoSEQ Assay, a bias-controlled multiplex PCR, was used to amplify TCRbeta CDR3 regions from genomic DNA. In the source study's methods: The number of nucleated cells in each sample was estimated by amplification of reference gene primers within the assay. To quantify the absolute abundance of each unique TCRbeta CDR3 rearrangement, sequence reads were collapsed and filtered. For each sample, productive Simpson clonality was calculated as the square root of Simpson's diversity index across productive rearrangements. The table comes from immuneACCESS by way of TCRdb, which keeps in-frame sequences with V and J called. Part of the clones is missing from these tables; in studies checked, under half for an unresolved V gene and the rest for unknown reasons. V and J calls and clone size come straight from that table; D and trimming were deduced from the DNA. This sample holds some 100,000 clones; 85% to 95% were observed only once. The ten largest make up about 6.3% of the sample.

This specimen comes from a study of blood T cell repertoires in COVID-19 (dated by TCRdb to the early 2020s). For context, the study as a whole: Samples from collaborators originated in the United States, Italy and Spain and spanned both the acute and convalescent phases of COVID-19. The prospective study material was composed of cDNA or gDNA derived from T cells, B-cell-depleted T cells, or PBMCs. Deeply sampled blood TCRbeta repertoires from subjects exposed to, actively infected with, or recovered from COVID-19 were included in the dataset. The repertoires were released in a freely available public database meant as a resource for research on the immune response to SARS-CoV-2. Samples were obtained from the ongoing ImmuneRACE study (first 160 participants) and from 1,254 subjects provided by 6 global collaborators. Sample metadata almost always included a de-identified subject ID, COVID-19 status, age in years and sex. Where available, HLA class I and class II types were taken from metadata supplied by the sample provider and were not determined by assay-based typing. On the study overall, not on this receptor specifically: How much clinical and demographic metadata was included differed by source and by participant, and the metadata was provided uncurated.

The CDR3 starts with the cysteine, ends with the phenylalanine, and has 17 residues. Of all the DNA, just the CDR3 is kept, 51 bases in frame from base 1. The germline V gene (reference sequence) provides CDR1 MNHEY and CDR2 SMNVEV. The germline V end is reduced by 5 bases and the J end by 7 bases; junction bases left unmatched: 16. What was sequenced was peripheral blood. This sequence originates from a woman aged 55-69 years with active COVID-19. The chain is assembled from TRBV27 and TRBJ2-1; a stretch of 8 junction bases matches TRBD2. The CDR3 protein sequence reads: CASSQGPSGGFRNEQFF. The DNA sequence reads TGTGCCAGCAGTCAGGGCCCCAGCGGGGGCTTCCGGAATGAGCAGTTCTTC.